These 30 T cell receptor beta chains share one sample of origin, sequenced in a study of early T cells in non-severe SARS-CoV-2 infection. From the 5' RACE reads, TCRdb called clonotypes with MiXCR, one entry per CDR3 protein. This sample has approximately 70,000 distinct CDR3 sequences, with 10% found just once. The source material was whole blood, sampled at baseline. The source of these receptors is an adult who was a healthcare worker with PCR-confirmed SARS-CoV-2 infection or an uninfected control (not recorded which).

The table lists this clonotype with many counts. V is TRBV30 and J is TRBJ1-1, with D perhaps TRBD1 (5 bases). The germline CDR1 and CDR2 sequences are GTSNPN and SVGIG (reference sequence). Trimming removed 4 bases at V and 5 bases at J, with 11 bases between. This CDR3 region has 12 residues. The CDR3 spells CAWTSGGTEAFF. DNA for the CDR3: TGTGCCTGGACTTCCGGGGGGACTGAAGCTTTCTTT.

This chain connects TRBV19 to TRBJ2-1; D not certain. The germline V and J ends were trimmed by 3 bases and 8 bases, with 14 bases remaining between them. Germline CDR1 and CDR2: LNHDA and SQIVND (reference sequence). This CDR3 has 14 residues. CDR3 in amino acids: CASSIIADVDEQFF. The CDR3 region has the DNA TGTGCCAGTAGTATCATCGCCGATGTGGATGAGCAGTTCTTC.

There are many counts of this clonotype. J is TRBJ2-1 and V is TRBV6-2 or TRBV6-3; 8 bases agree with TRBD2. This CDR3 spans 16 amino acids. CDR1 is MNHEY and CDR2 is SVGEGT in the germline V gene. V was clipped by 4 bases and J by 0 bases; unmatched bases: 5. The CDR3 nucleotides are TGTGCCAGCAGTTCGGGGGGGGCCGGCTCCTACAATGAGCAGTTCTTC. Amino acids: CASSSGGAGSYNEQFF.

There are a few counts of this clonotype. This chain uses TRBV11-2 with TRBJ2-7; 10 bases line up with TRBD2. V was pared by 1 base and J by 2 bases, with 2 bases of the junction left unmatched. The germline gives CDR1 SGHAT, CDR2 FQNNGV. The CDR3 extends over 15 amino acids. CDR3 amino acids: CASSLGAGGTYEQYF. CDR3 DNA sequence: TGTGCCAGCAGCTTAGGAGCGGGGGGGACCTACGAGCAGTACTTC.

There are a few counts of this clonotype. This chain links TRBV5-4 with TRBJ1-1; D unresolved. Germline V gene data show CDR1 as SGHNT and CDR2 as YYREEE (reference sequence). V dropped 0 bases and J dropped 3 bases, with 15 bases sitting between them. This CDR3 contains 16 residues. The CDR3 DNA sequence: TGTGCCAGCAGCTTGGGGAGGAGGACTGGGGACACTGAAGCTTTCTTT. Amino acid sequence: CASSLGRRTGDTEAFF.

The V gene is TRBV2, the J gene TRBJ2-3; 11 bases are shared with TRBD1. V gave up 3 bases and J gave up 5 bases; unmatched junction bases: 1. In germline, CDR1 is SNHLY, CDR2 FYNNEI. CDR3 length equals 14 residues. CDR3 sequence: CASSEDRGRDTQYF. CDR3 coding DNA: TGTGCCAGCAGTGAGGACAGGGGGCGAGATACGCAGTATTTT.

The CDR3 is CASSSQGGSYGYTF. In DNA form, the CDR3 reads TGTGCCAGCAGCTCACAGGGGGGAAGCTATGGCTACACCTTC. V usage is TRBV9 and J usage is TRBJ1-2; 8 nucleotides align to TRBD1. CDR1 and CDR2 (germline): SGDLS, YYNGEE. The length of the CDR3 is 14 residues. The trim removed 4 bases at V and 4 bases at J, leaving 6 bases unmatched.

This clonotype was observed many times. The V gene is TRBV12-3 or TRBV12-4, the J gene TRBJ2-7; no definite D call. The CDR3 runs 13 residues. The V gene lost 2 bases and the J gene lost 4 bases, with 9 bases spanning the gap. This chain's CDR3 is CASSLRAKYEQYF. The CDR3 DNA reads TGTGCCAGCAGTTTAAGGGCAAAATACGAGCAGTACTTC.

Note on this clonotype: A clone one base away is much larger, so this may be a read error. The CDR3 carries no conserved terminal phenylalanine or tryptophan, so it likely arises from a read error. V gene TRBV20-1 combines with J gene TRBJ2-2; the D gene is possibly TRBD1 (5 bases). This CDR3 region has 12 residues. Trimming removed 5 bases from V and 4 bases from J, with 8 bases in between. Germline V gene data show CDR1 as DFQATT and CDR2 as SNEGSKA (reference sequence). CDR3 DNA: TGCAGTGCTGGACACCTCACCGGGGAGCTGTTTTCT. It specifies CSAGHLTGELFS.

This clonotype was detected many times. The chain links TRBV10-3 to TRBJ1-2, with unresolved D. Per the germline V gene, CDR1 is ENHRY and CDR2 is SYGVKD. The CDR3 is 12 amino acids. V was clipped by 2 bases and J by 5 bases, with 6 bases between them. DNA of the CDR3: TGTGCCATCAGTGAGCGGCTTTATGGCTACACCTTC. It is translated as CAISERLYGYTF.

This clonotype was recorded many times. The chain joins TRBV20-1 to TRBJ2-3; no reliable D call. Germline V gene data show CDR1 as DFQATT and CDR2 as SNEGSKA (reference sequence). Trimming pared 5 bases from V and 0 bases from J, leaving 12 bases between. The CDR3 spans 14 residues. CDR3 region: CSAQRQSSTDTQYF. CDR3 DNA sequence: TGCAGTGCTCAACGGCAGTCTAGCACAGATACGCAGTATTTT.

This clonotype was recorded a few times. The rearrangement joins TRBV3-1 to TRBJ2-7, with 11 positions matching TRBD1. This CDR3 has 14 residues. V shed 5 bases and J 5 bases; nucleotides not matched to a gene: 5. Germline V gene lookup returns CDR1 LGHDT and CDR2 YNNKEL (reference sequence). CDR3 sequence (DNA): TGTGCCAGCAGCGGAGGGGGACAGGGGGACGAGCAGTACTTC. It translates to CASSGGGQGDEQYF.

The rearrangement links TRBV4-1 to TRBJ1-1; no clear D gene. The CDR3 consists of 14 residues. Trimming stripped 4 bases from V and 1 base from J, with 10 bases between. Per germline, CDR1 MGHRA and CDR2 YSYEKL. The CDR3 region has the DNA TGCGCCAGCAGCCCGACCACAGAGAACACTGAAGCTTTCTTT. As protein: CASSPTTENTEAFF.

This clonotype came up a few times. The rearrangement uses TRBV27 and TRBJ1-1, with a tentative D call TRBD1 (6 bases). Germline V lookup: CDR1 MNHEY, CDR2 SMNVEV (reference sequence). The ends were cut back, 5 bases at V and 0 bases at J, with 19 bases in the middle. The CDR3 runs to 17 residues. CDR3 nucleotides: TGTGCCAGCAGTAACAGATTAGGGGGATCCATGAACACTGAAGCTTTCTTT. Amino acids: CASSNRLGGSMNTEAFF.

The chain employs TRBV7-3 and TRBJ1-1, with D possibly matching TRBD1 (5 bases). The CDR3 covers 15 residues. Germline V gene lookup returns CDR1 SGHTA and CDR2 FQGTGA. With 4 bases removed from V and 1 base from J, the gap between germline ends came to 13 bases. The CDR3 loop reads CASSSRGGPNTEAFF. In DNA form, the CDR3 reads TGTGCCAGCAGCTCAAGGGGCGGCCCGAACACTGAAGCTTTCTTT. The entire variable domain, with the rest obtained from reference TRBV7-3 and TRBJ1-1, is as follows: GAGVSQTPSNKVTEKGKYVELRCDPISGHTALYWYRQSLGQGPEFLIYFQGTGAADDSGLPNDRFFAVRPEGSVSTLKIQRTERGDSAVYLCASSSRGGPNTEAFFGQGTRLTVV.

This clonotype has at least ten counts. The chain carries TRBV20-1 and TRBJ2-7; D gene unclear. Germline values: CDR1 DFQATT, CDR2 SNEGSKA (reference sequence). Trimming cost V 2 bases and J 2 bases, with 7 bases left between them. The CDR3 runs to 12 residues. CDR3 amino acids: CSARPGTYEQYF. The CDR3 DNA reads TGCAGTGCTAGACCAGGCACCTACGAGCAGTACTTC.

This clonotype was observed many times. The chain uses TRBV30 and TRBJ1-1, with 9 bases lining up with TRBD1. Per the germline V gene, CDR1 is GTSNPN and CDR2 is SVGIG (reference sequence). The CDR3 consists of 13 residues. J was trimmed by 7 bases and V by 4 bases; bases with no gene match: 7. CDR3 protein: CAWNSGTGFEAFF. In DNA form, the CDR3 reads TGTGCCTGGAACTCCGGGACAGGGTTTGAAGCTTTCTTT.

V is TRBV12-3 or TRBV12-4 and J is TRBJ1-4, with 9 bases identical to TRBD1. The CDR3 consists of 14 residues. V gave up 7 bases and J gave up 4 bases; unmatched junction bases: 4. The CDR3 DNA reads TGTGCCAGCACCCGGACAGGGGTTAATGAAAAACTGTTTTTT. Residues: CASTRTGVNEKLFF.

This clonotype was seen more than once but under ten times. This chain joins TRBV10-3 and TRBJ2-2, with TRBD1 identical over 7 bases. V was pared by 5 bases and J by 5 bases, with 8 bases of the junction left unmatched. CDR1 and CDR2 (germline): ENHRY, SYGVKD. The CDR3 spans 15 residues. Written as DNA, the CDR3 is TGTGCCATCAGTACCGACAGGGAATGGACCGGGGAGCTGTTTTTT. This encodes CAISTDREWTGELFF.

In its sample, this clonotype was seen many times. The junction and the germline gene differ at one end; a read error may be behind it. The chain couples TRBV7-3 to TRBJ2-1; the D gene is possibly TRBD1 (6 bases). The CDR3 runs 13 residues. Per germline, CDR1 SGHTA and CDR2 FQGTGA. This CDR3 reads CTSSPDSYNEQFF. The CDR3 nucleotides are TGTACCAGCAGCCCGGACAGCTACAATGAGCAGTTCTTC.

At least ten counts were recorded for this clonotype. Written as DNA, the CDR3 is TGTGCCAGCAGCCCGAGGGAGGGGGAAAAACTGTTTTTT. Encoded protein: CASSPREGEKLFF. The chain is built from TRBV7-7 and TRBJ1-4; perhaps TRBD1 as D (5 bases). Germline-derived CDR1 and CDR2 are SSHAT and FNYEAQ (reference sequence). V was pared by 5 bases and J by 8 bases, with 12 bases between. This CDR3 has 13 residues.

The chain joins TRBV12-3 or TRBV12-4 to TRBJ1-5; 9 positions match TRBD1. V gave up 4 bases and J gave up 7 bases; unmatched junction bases: 14. The CDR3 is 17 residues long. CDR3: CASSSQLPGQGSQPQHF. In DNA form, the CDR3 reads TGTGCCAGCAGTTCTCAACTACCGGGACAGGGATCCCAGCCCCAGCATTTT.

This sequence joins TRBV7-3 and TRBJ1-1; D perhaps matches TRBD1 (5 bases). The CDR3 has 13 amino acids. Looked up from germline, CDR1 is SGHTA and CDR2 is FQGTGA. The V end was cut by 0 bases, the J end by 7 bases, with 9 bases between. This CDR3 reads CASSLTGEGEAFF. The CDR3 coding sequence is TGTGCCAGCAGCTTAACAGGGGAGGGTGAAGCTTTCTTT.

This clonotype was found a few times. This rearrangement joins TRBV20-1 to TRBJ2-7; 8 bases map to TRBD2. Trimming cost V 0 bases and J 2 bases; bases outside gene matches: 6. The CDR3 extends over 15 amino acids. The germline gives CDR1 DFQATT, CDR2 SNEGSKA (reference sequence). DNA of the CDR3: TGCAGTGCTAGAGATCCAAGCGGGGGTACCTACGAGCAGTACTTC. Protein product: CSARDPSGGTYEQYF.

The chain combines TRBV6-1 with TRBJ2-7, with 9 bases lining up with TRBD1. This CDR3 is 14 amino acids long. V was clipped by 1 base and J by 6 bases; unmatched bases: 4. The germline CDR1 and CDR2 sequences are MNHNS and SASEGT. The CDR3 DNA reads TGTGCCAGCAGTGAAGGGACAGGGGTTGGCGAGCAGTACTTC. The encoded protein is CASSEGTGVGEQYF.

This clonotype was observed a few times. The chain couples TRBV27 to TRBJ1-1; D is possibly TRBD1 (6 bases). The germline V and J ends were trimmed by 6 bases and 5 bases, with 16 bases remaining between them. This CDR3 has 14 amino acids. Per the germline V gene, CDR1 is MNHEY and CDR2 is SMNVEV (reference sequence). This chain's CDR3 is CASRQYREGTEAFF. The DNA for the CDR3 is TGTGCCAGCAGGCAATACAGGGAGGGAACTGAAGCTTTCTTT.

This clonotype appeared a few times. The chain is built from TRBV7-8 and TRBJ2-7; D is possibly TRBD2 (5 bases). CDR3 length: 15 residues. Trimming stripped 5 bases from V and 4 bases from J, with 18 bases between. Germline values: CDR1 SGHVS, CDR2 FQNEAQ. The CDR3 loop reads CASSLRAGQNYEQYF. The CDR3 bases are TGTGCCAGCAGCCTGCGGGCAGGCCAGAATTACGAGCAGTACTTC.

This clonotype was detected only a few times. V gene TRBV9 combines with J gene TRBJ2-1, with D maybe TRBD2 (7 bases). The V end was cut by 1 base, the J end by 0 bases, with 11 bases between. Germline V gene data show CDR1 as SGDLS and CDR2 as YYNGEE. The CDR3 consists of 16 residues. CDR3 DNA sequence: TGTGCCAGCAGCGTAAGGGGGGGCCTCTCCTACAATGAGCAGTTCTTC. This encodes CASSVRGGLSYNEQFF.

This clonotype came up many times. The chain links TRBV5-6 to TRBJ2-3; 13 nucleotides match TRBD2. Trimming removed 0 bases from V and 7 bases from J; junction bases left unmatched: 5. This CDR3 has 16 residues. Germline V gene sequence: CDR1 SGHDT, CDR2 YYEEEE. CDR3 nucleotides: TGTGCCAGCAGCTTGGGGACTAGCGGGGGATATAATACGCAGTATTTT. Its translation: CASSLGTSGGYNTQYF.

This clonotype was picked up a small number of times. V is TRBV7-6 and J is TRBJ1-6; 8 bases fit TRBD1. The trim removed 5 bases at V and 16 bases at J, leaving 13 bases unmatched. Germline loops: CDR1 SGHVS, CDR2 FNYEAQ. The CDR3 length is 14 residues. CDR3 in amino acids: CASSPHPAGQELHF. CDR3 coding DNA: TGTGCCAGCAGCCCCCACCCCGCGGGACAGGAGCTCCACTTT.